This record concerns one TCR beta chain sequence. CDR3 length: 14 amino acids. The V gene's germline CDR1 is LNHDA and CDR2 SQIVND (reference sequence). V dropped 1 base and J dropped 10 bases, with 11 bases sitting between them. This record comes from a study of blood T cell repertoires in COVID-19. Across the whole study: All recovered Cohort 3 donors got two negative PCRs, got clearance, or saw symptom resolution.

The repertoire was sequenced with immunoSEQ multiplex PCR; TCRdb's copy has only in-frame clones and lacks some. Among 350,000 to 450,000 clones listed, around 87% were seen once. This TCR came from a man aged 40-50 years in a cohort exposed to, infected with or recovered from COVID-19 (not recorded which). Sequencing was carried out using PBMCs or T cells enriched from blood (not recorded which). The chain uses TRBV19 and TRBJ1-6; D may be TRBD1 (6 bases). The CDR3 nucleotides are TGTGCCAGTAGTATAGCACAGGGAGAATCACCCCTCCACTTT. Protein sequence: CASSIAQGESPLHF.